These 8 T cell receptor beta chains originate from one sample sequenced in a study of cytomegalovirus exposure and HLA in healthy donors (dated by TCRdb to 2015 to 2018). Preparation of the library involved the immunoSEQ multiplex PCR assay. For the multiplex PCR, a mixture combining 60 forward primers for TCR Vbeta segments and 13 reverse primers for TCR Jbeta segments was used. TCRdb carries this immuneACCESS record with in-frame sequences only. Its versions omit some clonotypes, under half of them owing to an unresolved V gene in the studies checked, with the rest unexplained. This sample is represented by 140,000 or so clones; around 72% of them were singletons. The ten largest clones add up to over 2% of the sample. The specimen was PBMCs. The receptors were gathered from a man aged 35 to 55 in good health and CMV-seronegative.

This chain joins TRBV19 and TRBJ1-1; TRBD1 is a possible D gene (5 bases). From germline, CDR1 is LNHDA and CDR2 SQIVND (reference sequence). The CDR3 has 14 amino acids. Trimming left V 5 bases short and J 5 bases short, with 15 bases between. Here the CDR3 reads CASSPRRGGTEAFF. The DNA of the CDR3 is TGTGCCAGTAGTCCCCGGAGGGGTGGGACTGAAGCTTTCTTT.

The chain carries TRBV29-1 and TRBJ1-6; 7 bases are a match to TRBD1. The germline gives CDR1 SQVTM, CDR2 ANQGSEA. The CDR3 is made up of 13 amino acids. The CDR3 DNA reads as TGCAGGACTAACAGGGGTTATAATTCACCCCTCCACTTT. Translating gives CRTNRGYNSPLHF.

This clone was counted between two and nine times. The V and J genes are TRBV30 and TRBJ2-5; 9 bases fit TRBD1. Germline values: CDR1 GTSNPN, CDR2 SVGIG (reference sequence). V was pared by 2 bases and J by 4 bases, with 2 bases of the junction left unmatched. The CDR3 sequence is 13 residues long. CDR3 DNA: TGTGCCTGGAGTCGACAGGGGGGAGAGACCCAGTACTTC. Its translation is CAWSRQGGETQYF.

This clone was found once. The chain joins TRBV27 to TRBJ2-7; 10 bases agree with TRBD1. CDR1 and CDR2 from the germline V gene are MNHEY and SMNVEV (reference sequence). The CDR3 consists of 15 residues. The junction had 8 bases not matched to a gene; V was cut back by 3 bases and J by 6 bases. The CDR3 sequence: CASSLSTGGSGEQYF. CDR3 bases: TGTGCCAGCAGTTTGTCGACAGGGGGCAGTGGCGAGCAGTACTTC.

This clone was detected only once. The V call is TRBV6-5, the J call TRBJ2-5, with a tentative D call TRBD2 (6 bases). The length of the CDR3 is 14 residues. The germline CDR1 and CDR2 sequences are MNHEY and SVGAGI. V lost 5 bases, J lost 2 bases, and 12 bases lay in between. CDR3 DNA sequence: TGTGCCAGCAGTGTGGCGGGGAGTCAAGAGACCCAGTACTTC. The encoded protein is CASSVAGSQETQYF.

This rearrangement joins TRBV6-1 to TRBJ1-2; D unresolved. Trimming cost V 4 bases and J 4 bases, with 13 bases left between them. The V gene's germline CDR1 is MNHNS and CDR2 SASEGT. The CDR3 totals 14 residues. For the CDR3, the DNA is TGTGCCAGCAGTGCAATCCAGAATCTCTATGGCTACACCTTC. This encodes CASSAIQNLYGYTF.

This chain connects TRBV5-4 to TRBJ2-7; 10 bases match TRBD1. Losses at the gene ends were 4 bases for V and 6 bases for J; bases not matched to a gene: 7. The CDR3 extends over 14 amino acids. In germline, CDR1 is SGHNT, CDR2 YYREEE (reference sequence). DNA for the CDR3: TGTGCCAGCAGCAAGCCGGGACAGGGGTTCGAGCAGTACTTC. It encodes CASSKPGQGFEQYF.

The chain is built from TRBV4-1 and TRBJ2-7; D unresolved. The CDR3 contains 15 residues. CDR1 and CDR2 from the germline V gene are MGHRA and YSYEKL. V was trimmed by 0 bases and J by 0 bases, leaving 9 bases between them. CDR3 sequence: CASSQDVTSSYEQYF. Written as DNA, the CDR3 is TGCGCCAGCAGCCAAGATGTTACAAGCTCCTACGAGCAGTACTTC.